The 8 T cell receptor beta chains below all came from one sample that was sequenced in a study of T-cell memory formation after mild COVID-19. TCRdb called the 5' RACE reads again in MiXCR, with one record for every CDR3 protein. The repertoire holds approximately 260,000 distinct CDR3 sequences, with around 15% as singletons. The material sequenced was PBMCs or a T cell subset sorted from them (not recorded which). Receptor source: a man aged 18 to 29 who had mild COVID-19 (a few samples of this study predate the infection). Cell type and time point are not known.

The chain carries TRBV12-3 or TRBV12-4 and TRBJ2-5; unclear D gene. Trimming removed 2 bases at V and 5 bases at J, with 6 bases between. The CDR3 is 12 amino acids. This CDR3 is CASSLSYETQYF. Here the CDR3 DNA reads TGTGCCAGCAGTTTAAGCTACGAGACCCAGTACTTC.

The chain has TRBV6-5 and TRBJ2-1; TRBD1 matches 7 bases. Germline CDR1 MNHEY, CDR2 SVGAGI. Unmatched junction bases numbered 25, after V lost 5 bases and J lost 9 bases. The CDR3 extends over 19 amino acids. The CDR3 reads CASSRKDYRDSLLKSEQFF. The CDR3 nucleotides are TGTGCCAGCAGTCGAAAAGATTACCGGGACAGCCTTTTGAAAAGTGAGCAGTTCTTC.

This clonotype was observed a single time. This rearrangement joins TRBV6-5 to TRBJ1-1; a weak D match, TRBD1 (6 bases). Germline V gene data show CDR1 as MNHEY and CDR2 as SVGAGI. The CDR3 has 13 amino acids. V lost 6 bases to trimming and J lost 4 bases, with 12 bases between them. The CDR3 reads CASRLTGSTEAFF. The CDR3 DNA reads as TGTGCCAGCAGGCTCACAGGGAGCACTGAAGCTTTCTTT.

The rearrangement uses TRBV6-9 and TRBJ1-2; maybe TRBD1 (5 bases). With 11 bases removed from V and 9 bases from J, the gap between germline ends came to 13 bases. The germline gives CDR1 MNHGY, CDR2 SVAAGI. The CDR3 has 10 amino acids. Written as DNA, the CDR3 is TGTGCCGGGGGGGTTTTCAGCTACACCTTC. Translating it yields CAGGVFSYTF.

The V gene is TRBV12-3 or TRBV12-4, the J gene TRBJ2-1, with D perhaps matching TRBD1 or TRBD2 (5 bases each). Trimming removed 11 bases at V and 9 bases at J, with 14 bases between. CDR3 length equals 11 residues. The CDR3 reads CAVRKGTEQFF. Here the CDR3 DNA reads TGTGCCGTCAGAAAGGGGACTGAGCAGTTCTTC.

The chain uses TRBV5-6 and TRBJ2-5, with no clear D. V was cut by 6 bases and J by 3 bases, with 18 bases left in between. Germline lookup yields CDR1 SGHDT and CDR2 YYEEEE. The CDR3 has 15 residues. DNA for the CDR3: TGTGCCAGCACCCCGACCATGTACGAAGAAGAGACCCAGTACTTC. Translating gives CASTPTMYEEETQYF.

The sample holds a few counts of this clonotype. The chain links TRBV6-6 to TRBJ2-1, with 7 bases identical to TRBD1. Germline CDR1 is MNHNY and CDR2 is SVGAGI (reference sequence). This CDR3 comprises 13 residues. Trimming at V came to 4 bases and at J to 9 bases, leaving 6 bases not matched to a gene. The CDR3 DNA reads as TGTGCCAGCAGTTTGCAGGGGGTTGCTGAGCAGTTCTTC. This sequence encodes CASSLQGVAEQFF.

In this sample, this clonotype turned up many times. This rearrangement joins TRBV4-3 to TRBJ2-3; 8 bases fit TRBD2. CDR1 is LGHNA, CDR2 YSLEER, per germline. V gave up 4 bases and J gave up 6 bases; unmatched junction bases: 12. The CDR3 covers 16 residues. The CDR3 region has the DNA TGCGCCAGCAGCCCCCGACGGGGGGGCGGGTCGGATACGCAGTATTTT. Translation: CASSPRRGGGSDTQYF.